The clone carrying this T cell receptor beta chain was seen repeatedly, ten times or more. What it binds is unknown. The sample carries other DNA sequences with the same CDR3. Original processing notes: Clinicopathological groups differed in CDR3, with these differences serving to build a distant-metastasis classifier for papillary thyroid cancer. TCRdb re-called clones from the PCR reads using MiXCR. These V and J calls are TCRdb output, not the study's own analysis. This sample yields 90,000 or so clones, of which around 9.1% are seen a single time; around 8.8% belongs to the top ten. These data originate in a study of metastatic and nonmetastatic thyroid tumors. Background on the study: Repertoires were compared across blood and tumor or nodule tissue from malignant and benign thyroid patients.

V was clipped by 4 bases and J by 0 bases, with 4 bases between them. Germline V gives CDR1 LGHDT, CDR2 YNNKEL (reference sequence). The CDR3 has 13 residues. Thyroid surgery took place with no prior treatment in any patient. Overall study results and limits: Reported TCR beta diversity, measured in blood and tumor, was significantly higher for malignant thyroid tumors than for benign nodules.

Sequenced: blood. The origin of this receptor is a female donor with papillary thyroid cancer or a benign thyroid nodule (not recorded which). Some clones in this sample may be carry-over from other donors' samples. This rearrangement joins TRBV3-1 to TRBJ2-1; no reliable D call. The DNA for the CDR3 is TGTGCCAGCAGCCGAACCTCCTACAATGAGCAGTTCTTC. It codes for CASSRTSYNEQFF.